This T cell receptor beta chain is from a study of blood T cell repertoires in COVID-19. Study-level background: The United States, Italy and Spain were the sources of the acute and convalescent COVID-19 samples.

There are 15 residues in the CDR3. The V gene's germline CDR1 is SGHNT and CDR2 YENEEA. Trimming removed 1 base at V and 3 bases at J, with 12 bases between. The assay was immunoSEQ multiplex PCR, and TCRdb's table has in-frame clones only and misses some. The data show approximately 90,000 clones, over 70% seen once. Material for sequencing was peripheral blood. This clonotype was sampled from a woman older than 75 with active or convalescent COVID-19. V and J are TRBV11-3 and TRBJ1-2; D might be TRBD1 (6 bases). The DNA for the CDR3 is TGTGCCAGCAGCTTAGGTGGGGGCTTGGACTATGGCTACACCTTC. This gives the protein CASSLGGGLDYGYTF.